This T cell receptor (beta chain) was sequenced during a study of T-cell memory formation after mild COVID-19. On the study more broadly: Clusters of TCRs were largely donor specific.

5'RACE, which relied on constant-segment primers, yielded TCR alpha and TCR beta cDNA libraries carrying sample barcodes and UMIs. Each CDR3 protein gets one entry after TCRdb re-called the 5' RACE reads with MiXCR. The sample lists around 320,000 distinct CDR3 sequences, around 28% seen once, with roughly 14% in the top ten. Study outcomes and limitations: Clones contracting over day 15 to 85 were CD4/CD8 balanced, with later expanders leaning CD4+. Largely, contracting CD4+ clones fell within CM and EM, and contracting CD8+ clones within EMRA.

Trimming cost V 4 bases and J 8 bases; bases outside gene matches: 16. CDR1 is DFQATT and CDR2 is SNEGSKA in the germline V gene (reference sequence). CDR3 size: 16 residues. Regarding this clonotype: Its antigen is not known.

The chain carries TRBV20-1 and TRBJ2-1; 8 bases line up with TRBD1. The sample consisted of PBMCs or a T cell subset sorted from them (not recorded which). This sequence originates from an adult woman who had mild COVID-19 (a few samples of this study predate the infection). Cell type and time point are not known. The CDR3 sequence: CSATTVGQGAGDEQFF. CDR3 coding DNA: TGCAGTGCTACCACCGTAGGGCAGGGGGCGGGCGATGAGCAGTTCTTC.